This TCR beta chain was profiled in a study of cytomegalovirus exposure and HLA in healthy donors. Study-wide points: It was reported that TCR beta sequences correctly inferred the HLA-A and HLA-B alleles for most subjects. Sequencing probably produced one cluster of sequence variants that were highly shared.

PCR used 60 Vbeta primers and 13 Jbeta primers. Repertoires were generated with immunoSEQ multiplex PCR, while TCRdb's copy carries only in-frame clones and drops some. Among approximately 100,000 clones listed, about 75% were seen once. Notes on this clone: The target antigen is unknown.

V lost 2 bases, J lost 10 bases, and 15 bases lay in between. There are 13 residues in the CDR3. Germline CDR1 reads GTSNPN; CDR2 reads SVGIG (reference sequence). J is TRBJ2-1 and V is TRBV30; D is uncertain. Sequenced input: PBMCs. This receptor was obtained from a male donor in good health and CMV-seropositive. CDR3 amino acids: CAWSMPAHGEQFF. CDR3 nucleotide sequence: TGTGCCTGGAGTATGCCGGCTCACGGGGAGCAGTTCTTC.